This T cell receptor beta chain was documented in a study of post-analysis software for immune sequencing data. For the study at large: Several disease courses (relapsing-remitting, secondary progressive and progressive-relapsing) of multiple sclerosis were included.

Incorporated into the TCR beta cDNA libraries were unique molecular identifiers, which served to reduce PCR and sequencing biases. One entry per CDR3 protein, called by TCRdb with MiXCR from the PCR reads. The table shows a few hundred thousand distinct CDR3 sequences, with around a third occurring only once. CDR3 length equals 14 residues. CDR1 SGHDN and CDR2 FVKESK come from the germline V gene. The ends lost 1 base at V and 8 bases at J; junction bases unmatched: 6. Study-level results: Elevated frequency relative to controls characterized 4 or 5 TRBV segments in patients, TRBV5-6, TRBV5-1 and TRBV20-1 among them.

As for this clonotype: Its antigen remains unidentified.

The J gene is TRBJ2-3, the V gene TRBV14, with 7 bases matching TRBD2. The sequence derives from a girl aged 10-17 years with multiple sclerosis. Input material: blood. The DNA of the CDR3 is TGTGCCAGCAGCCAAGCGTCGTCGGGGGGTACGCAGTATTTT. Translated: CASSQASSGGTQYF.